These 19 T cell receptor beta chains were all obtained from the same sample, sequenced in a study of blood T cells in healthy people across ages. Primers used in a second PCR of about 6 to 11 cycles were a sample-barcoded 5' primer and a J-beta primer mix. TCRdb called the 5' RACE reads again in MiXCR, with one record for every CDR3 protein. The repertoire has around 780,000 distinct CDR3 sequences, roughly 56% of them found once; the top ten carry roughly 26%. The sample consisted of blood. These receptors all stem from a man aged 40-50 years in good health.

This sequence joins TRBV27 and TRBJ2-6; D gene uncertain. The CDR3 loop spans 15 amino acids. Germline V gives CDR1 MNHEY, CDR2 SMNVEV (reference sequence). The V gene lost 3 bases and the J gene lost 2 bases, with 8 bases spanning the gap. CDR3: CASSFWETGANVLTF. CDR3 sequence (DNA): TGTGCCAGCAGTTTCTGGGAAACTGGGGCCAACGTCCTGACTTTC.

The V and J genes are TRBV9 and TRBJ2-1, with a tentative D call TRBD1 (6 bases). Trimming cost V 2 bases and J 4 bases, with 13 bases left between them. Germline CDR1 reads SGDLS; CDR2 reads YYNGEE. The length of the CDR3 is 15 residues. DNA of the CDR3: TGTGCCAGCAGCGTTGGGGGCGGTCATTACAATGAGCAGTTCTTC. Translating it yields CASSVGGGHYNEQFF.

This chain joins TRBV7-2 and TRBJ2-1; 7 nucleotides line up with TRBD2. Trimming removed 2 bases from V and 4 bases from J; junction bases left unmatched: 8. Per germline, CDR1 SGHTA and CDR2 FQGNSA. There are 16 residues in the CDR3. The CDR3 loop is CASSLNARRGYNEQFF. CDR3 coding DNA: TGTGCCAGCAGCTTAAACGCCCGGCGGGGGTACAATGAGCAGTTCTTC.

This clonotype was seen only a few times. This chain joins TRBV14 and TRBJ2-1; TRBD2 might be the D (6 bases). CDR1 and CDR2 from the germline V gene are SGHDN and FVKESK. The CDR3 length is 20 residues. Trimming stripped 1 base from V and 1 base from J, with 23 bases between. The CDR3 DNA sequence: TGTGCCAGCAGCCAAGGTCGGGTTTTACGGGGACTTCGTTCCTACAATGAGCAGTTCTTC. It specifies CASSQGRVLRGLRSYNEQFF.

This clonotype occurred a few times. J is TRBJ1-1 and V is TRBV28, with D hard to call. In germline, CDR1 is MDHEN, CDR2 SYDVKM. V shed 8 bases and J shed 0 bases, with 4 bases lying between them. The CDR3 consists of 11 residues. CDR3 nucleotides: TGTGCCAGCCTGCTGAACACTGAAGCTTTCTTT. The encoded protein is CASLLNTEAFF. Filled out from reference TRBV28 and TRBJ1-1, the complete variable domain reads DVKVTQSSRYLVKRTGEKVFLECVQDMDHENMFWYRQDPGLGLRLIYFSYDVKMKEKGDIPEGYSVSREKKERFSLILESASTNQTSMYLCASLLNTEAFFGQGTRLTVV.

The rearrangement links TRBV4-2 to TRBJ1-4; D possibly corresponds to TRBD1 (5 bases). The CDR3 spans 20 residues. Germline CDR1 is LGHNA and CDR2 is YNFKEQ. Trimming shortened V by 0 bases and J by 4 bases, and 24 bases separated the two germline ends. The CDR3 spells CASSQDPAGPLLGNNEKLFF. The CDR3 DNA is TGTGCCAGCAGCCAAGATCCGGCAGGGCCCCTTCTCGGGAATAATGAAAAACTGTTTTTT.

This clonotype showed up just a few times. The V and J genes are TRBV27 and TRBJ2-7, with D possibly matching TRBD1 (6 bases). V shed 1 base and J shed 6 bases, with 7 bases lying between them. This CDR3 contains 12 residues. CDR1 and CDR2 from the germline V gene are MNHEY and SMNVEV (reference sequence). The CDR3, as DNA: TGTGCCAGCAGTTTATTAGGGGGCGAGCAGTACTTC. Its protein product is CASSLLGGEQYF.

CDR3: CASSINGGQPFGTQYF. The CDR3 region has the DNA TGTGCTAGTTCCATTAACGGAGGGCAGCCCTTTGGGACGCAGTATTTT. This chain joins TRBV12-5 and TRBJ2-3; D is possibly TRBD2 (6 bases). The germline CDR1 and CDR2 sequences are LGHNT and FRNRAP. The V gene lost 8 bases and the J gene lost 9 bases, with 27 bases spanning the gap. The CDR3 sequence is 16 residues long. Full variable domain (rest looked up from reference TRBV12-5 and TRBJ2-3): DARVTQTPRHKVTEMGQEVTMRCQPILGHNTVFWYRQTMMQGLELLAYFRNRAPLDDSGMPKDRFSAEMPDATLATLKIQPSEPRDSAVYFCASSINGGQPFGTQYFGPGTRLTVL.

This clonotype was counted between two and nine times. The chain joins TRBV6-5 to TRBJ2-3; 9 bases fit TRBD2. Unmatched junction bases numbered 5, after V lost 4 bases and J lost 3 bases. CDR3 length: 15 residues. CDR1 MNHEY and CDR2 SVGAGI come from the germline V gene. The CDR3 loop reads CASSSLAGRTDTQYF. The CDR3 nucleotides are TGTGCCAGCAGTTCCCTAGCGGGACGGACAGATACGCAGTATTTT.

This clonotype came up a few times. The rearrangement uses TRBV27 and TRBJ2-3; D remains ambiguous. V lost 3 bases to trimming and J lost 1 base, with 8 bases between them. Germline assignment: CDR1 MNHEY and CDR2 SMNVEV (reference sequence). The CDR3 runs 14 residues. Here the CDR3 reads CASSFIPRTDTQYF. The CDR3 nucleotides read TGTGCCAGCAGTTTCATCCCCCGCACAGATACGCAGTATTTT.

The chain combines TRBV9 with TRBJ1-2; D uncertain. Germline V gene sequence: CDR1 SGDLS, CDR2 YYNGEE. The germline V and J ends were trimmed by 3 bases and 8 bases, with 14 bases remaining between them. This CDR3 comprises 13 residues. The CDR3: CASSDKLSQGYTF. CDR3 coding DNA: TGTGCCAGCAGCGATAAACTTTCTCAGGGCTACACCTTC.

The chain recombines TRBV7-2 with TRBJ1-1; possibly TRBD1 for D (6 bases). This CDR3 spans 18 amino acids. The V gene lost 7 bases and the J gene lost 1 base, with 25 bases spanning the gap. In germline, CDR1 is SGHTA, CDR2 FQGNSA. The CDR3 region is CASTLGGGLSMTNTEAFF. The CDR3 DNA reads TGTGCCAGCACCCTGGGGGGGGGGCTTTCTATGACGAACACTGAAGCTTTCTTT.

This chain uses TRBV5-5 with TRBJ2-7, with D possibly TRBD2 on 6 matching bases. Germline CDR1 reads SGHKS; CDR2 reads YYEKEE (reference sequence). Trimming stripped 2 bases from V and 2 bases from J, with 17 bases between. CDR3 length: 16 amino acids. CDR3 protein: CASSLSPGGGTYEQYF. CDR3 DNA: TGTGCCAGCAGCTTAAGTCCCGGTGGGGGGACCTACGAGCAGTACTTC.

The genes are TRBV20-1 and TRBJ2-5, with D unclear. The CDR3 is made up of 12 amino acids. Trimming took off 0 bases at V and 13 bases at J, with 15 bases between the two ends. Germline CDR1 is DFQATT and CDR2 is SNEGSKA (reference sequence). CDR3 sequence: CSARDLSFPPYF. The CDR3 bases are TGCAGTGCTAGAGATCTCTCGTTTCCCCCGTACTTC.

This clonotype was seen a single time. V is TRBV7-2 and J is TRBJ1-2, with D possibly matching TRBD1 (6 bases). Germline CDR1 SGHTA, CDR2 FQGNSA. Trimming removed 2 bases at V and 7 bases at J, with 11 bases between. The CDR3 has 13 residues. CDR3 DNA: TGTGCCAGCAGCTTAAACCGCAGGGGTGGCTACACCTTC. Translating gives CASSLNRRGGYTF.

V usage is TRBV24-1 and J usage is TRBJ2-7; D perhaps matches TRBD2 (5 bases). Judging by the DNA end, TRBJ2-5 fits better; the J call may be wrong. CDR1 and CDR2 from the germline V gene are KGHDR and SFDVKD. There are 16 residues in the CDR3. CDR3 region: CATSDFGRGTSETQYF. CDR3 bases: TGTGCCACCAGTGATTTTGGCCGGGGAACGTCGGAGACCCAGTACTTC.

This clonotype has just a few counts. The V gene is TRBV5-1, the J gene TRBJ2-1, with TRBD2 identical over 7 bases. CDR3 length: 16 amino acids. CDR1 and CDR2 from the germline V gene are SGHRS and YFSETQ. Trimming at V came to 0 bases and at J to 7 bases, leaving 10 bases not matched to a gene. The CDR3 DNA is TGCGCCAGCAGCTTGGAGTCGGGGGGTACGTTGAATGAGCAGTTCTTC. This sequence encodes CASSLESGGTLNEQFF.

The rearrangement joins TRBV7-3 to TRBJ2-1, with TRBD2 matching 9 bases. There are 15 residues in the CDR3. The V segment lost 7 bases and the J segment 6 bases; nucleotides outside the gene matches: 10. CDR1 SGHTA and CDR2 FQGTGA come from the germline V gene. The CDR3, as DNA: TGTGCCAGCAACCGAAGTAGCGGGAGTGGCAATGAGCAGTTCTTC. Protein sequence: CASNRSSGSGNEQFF.

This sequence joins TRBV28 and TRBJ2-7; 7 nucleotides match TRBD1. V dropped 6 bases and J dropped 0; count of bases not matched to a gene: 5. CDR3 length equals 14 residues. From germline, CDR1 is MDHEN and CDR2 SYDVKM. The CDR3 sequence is CASRPTGASYEQYF. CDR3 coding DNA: TGTGCCAGCAGGCCAACAGGGGCCTCCTACGAGCAGTACTTC.